This section outlines one TCR beta chain sequence together with its context. Its antigen is still unknown. Nothing much larger sits one base from this clone, and base qualities are not available. Receptors were amplified or captured by the immunoSEQ multiplex PCR assay. For the multiplex PCR, a mixture combining 60 forward primers for TCR Vbeta segments and 13 reverse primers for TCR Jbeta segments was used. Amplification of the CDR3 region of rearranged TCR beta genes was performed with a multiplex PCR assay on genomic DNA. Amplified TCR beta libraries were sequenced as 87-base-pair reads on the Illumina HiSeq System. As for the authors' bioinformatics: Across the roughly 640 repertoires, a later analysis counted tens of millions of unique TCR beta chains, some 11 million of which were shared by at least two donors. A nearest-neighbor algorithm error-corrected the raw reads and collapsed the reads into unique sequences, merging closely related sequences to remove PCR and sequencing errors. V, D and J gene segments were assigned by aligning CDR3 sequences to IMGT reference sequences. For a sequence to be retained, a match of at least six nucleotides was required to both a V gene segment and a J gene segment. A rearrangement counted as productive if the CDR3 had no stop codons and remained in frame with V and J, and every other rearrangement counted as non-productive. Following IMGT convention, CDR3 was defined as the stretch from the second conserved V-encoded cysteine up to the conserved J-encoded phenylalanine. The earlier analysis of some 550 of the donors excluded any sequence lacking an unambiguous match to a single V gene segment. An earlier analysis of a few hundred of the donors classified V segments as functional when productive rearrangements were above 56.7% and as segregating when the standard deviation between donors was above 5%. A statistical classification framework was developed to diagnose cytomegalovirus status using the catalog of TCR beta chain sequences. V and J gene assignment, in a later analysis, came from comparing TCR nucleotide sequences with IMGT/GENE-DB human TR gene sequences. Using the TCRdist pipeline, a later analysis assigned CDR3 sequences along with most-parsimonious VDJ recombination scenarios. In a later analysis, every TCR beta chain was defined by the combination of its CDR3 amino acid sequence and its V-gene family, and reads without a unique V-gene family were dropped. A later analysis removed 592 highly shared, low-generation-probability nucleotide sequences to deal with suspected cross-contamination and a sequencing artifact. A later analysis calculated a clonal expansion index for each public chain from normalized within-repertoire ranks of inferred template counts. A later analysis computed generation probabilities with a VDJ recombination model fitted to out-of-frame rearrangements, and checked the results against IGoR. In a later analysis, TCR-TCR, TCR-HLA and TCR-CMV co-occurrence was scored with hypergeometric tests, and a repertoire-size bias correction was applied to TCR pairs. To estimate false discovery rates, a later analysis permuted the HLA or CMV assignments 20 times. In a later analysis, co-occurring TCRs were grouped with DBSCAN, and TCRdist sequence similarity was added when clustering was performed within HLA-allele-positive subsets. Co-occurrence clustering excluded repertoires with fewer than 30,000 or more than 120,000 public chains, plus five with anomalous nucleotide sharing. This immuneACCESS table, as held by TCRdb, lists in-frame sequences with V and J called but not all clones. Of the missing ones, under half trace to an unresolved V gene in checked studies; the others have no known cause. The D gene and trimming were derived from the DNA, and the V and J assignments and clone size from that table. This sample has roughly 200,000 clones in its table, and just under 85% of those were observed once. More than 0.5% of the sample lies in the top ten.

The cohort was made up of approximately 700 healthy bone marrow donors. Cohort members were all nominally healthy when sampled, although unrecorded immune exposures were likely present. The donor tested CMV seronegative and was one of the 352 seronegative cohort members. Every donor gave a peripheral blood sample, and the peripheral blood mononuclear cells from that sample were used for TCR beta sequencing. Genomic DNA extraction from the blood cell samples was performed with the Qiagen DNeasy Blood Extraction Kit. This entry belongs to a study of cytomegalovirus exposure and HLA in healthy donors (dated 2017 in TCRdb). For the wider study: An earlier analysis of approximately 550 of the donors reported 250 to 300 Gb of sequence data and more than 90 million unique TCR beta sequences from approximately 180 million T cells. Approximately 300 gigabases of sequencing data and 91 million or so unique TCR sequences made up an early release that covered several hundred HLA-typed donors. Of the 300 to 450 genotyped donors, more than 75% were placed in the genetic ancestry cluster associated with self-reported Caucasian donors. The study aimed to test whether cataloging public T cell receptors could reveal signatures of past pathogen exposure. The study profiled the T cell repertoires of 666 subjects by immunosequencing and related them to cytomegalovirus serostatus. Besides the first cohort of 666 subjects, a separate validation cohort made up of over 100 different subjects was used. The study combined high-throughput TCR immunosequencing, statistical association of individual TCRs with disease status, and machine learning to predict cytomegalovirus infection status. A later analysis re-examined previously published TCR beta repertoires from more than 550 donors and added high-resolution HLA genotyping to investigate patterns of TCR occurrence. The later analysis used no new phenotypic data to find candidate immune exposures, relying instead on TCR beta sequences and their occurrence across donors. To decide whether each TCR beta V gene segment behaved as functional or pseudogenic, an earlier analysis of fewer than 750 of the donors relied on high-throughput TCR beta sequencing. Donor age, sex, ethnicity and CMV serostatus were compiled together with the repertoire data. In a later genetic analysis, genome-wide SNP genotypes for about 55% of the roughly 670 donors were used, and that subset was treated as a discovery cohort. All discovery cohort repertoires had been generated using a single sequencing platform. Both class I and class II loci were covered by HLA typing, at four-digit resolution. Typing coverage varied by locus: about 620-640 donors for A, B, C, DRB1 and DQB1; some 520 for DQA1; around 610 for DPA1; roughly 450 for DPB1. Roughly 5 DR-DQ haplotypes were handled as single units for association and clustering, since linkage in the cohort was strong. On average, roughly 240,000 unique TCR beta nucleotide sequences were sequenced per donor among about 400 genotyped donors of the cohort, with around 19% of those sequences being non-productive.

General study outcomes and caveats: In a later analysis, HLA-associated TCR beta chains showed more clonal expansion and lower generation probabilities than non-associated chains that were equally common. Because counts were too low, roughly 16 rarely observed V segments, including chromosome 9 orphons, were left out of the earlier analysis of several hundred of the donors. At a false discovery rate of 0.05, a later analysis linked 16,000 or so TCR beta sequences to specific HLA alleles. According to a later analysis, most CMV-associated TCR beta chains appeared to be HLA-restricted, and the HLA associations seemed to be driven largely by CMV exposure. A later analysis reported that several top co-occurrence clusters appeared linked to parvovirus B19, influenza, CMV and Epstein-Barr virus. In the study, around 160 TCR beta chains were listed as associated with cytomegalovirus. In this cohort, only TCR beta chains were sequenced, and detectable features were limited by the absence of alpha or paired-chain data. The authors suggested that the approach could potentially be extended to other disease states and immunological phenotypes. Most TCR sequences were seen in very few donors, while some public TCRs were found in many individuals. When HLA alleles, especially DR and DQ, strongly co-occurred, TCR associations were difficult to assign to individual alleles. An association between a missense DCLRE1C variant and V-gene and J-gene trimming of TCR beta chains was found in a later genetic analysis and replicated in an independent cohort. Sequencing depth was assumed to be roughly uniform across donors in the presence/absence analyses, though that assumption may not hold. Because some donors lacked HLA typing at each locus, the association tests relied only on the typed subset. A further reported finding was that TCR beta sequences accurately predicted the HLA-A and HLA-B alleles for most subjects in the first cohort. Linkage disequilibrium might explain the correlated functional status among segregating V segments, but an unknown experimental factor could not be excluded. In both the original and validation cohorts, the classifier was reported to diagnose cytomegalovirus status with high specificity and sensitivity. In a later analysis, TCR association rates were found to vary across HLA loci, with the most associated TCRs seen for DRB1 alleles and the fewest for HLA-C alleles. In vitro tests confirmed that a few of the cytomegalovirus-associated TCR beta chains recognize cytomegalovirus antigens. In a later genetic analysis, fewer N-insertions in productive TCRs were reported among donors in an Asian-associated ancestry cluster than the approximately 710-donor mean. A cluster of highly shared sequence variants was judged likely to be a technical artifact of the sequencing pipeline. The only immune exposure information available for the cohort was CMV serostatus. An earlier analysis of 450 to 750 of the donors showed that most TCR beta V segments appeared in productive rearrangements either about 87% or about 30% of the time, which broadly matched IMGT annotations.

Sequencing used PBMCs. The origin of this receptor is a woman aged 40 to 55 in good health and CMV-seronegative.

The CDR3 here reads CAWSGVHTDTQYF. At the DNA level, the sequence is TGTGCCTGGAGTGGTGTCCACACAGATACGCAGTATTTT. The rearrangement combines TRBV30 with TRBJ2-3; no D segment can be confidently identified. Based on the germline V gene (reference sequence), the CDR1 and CDR2 sequences are GTSNPN and SVGIG. Between the V and J ends, shortened by 1 base and 2 bases respectively, the junction contains 7 bases. The CDR3 measures 13 amino acids from cysteine to phenylalanine. CDR3 DNA only is kept here, 39 bases in frame from base 1.